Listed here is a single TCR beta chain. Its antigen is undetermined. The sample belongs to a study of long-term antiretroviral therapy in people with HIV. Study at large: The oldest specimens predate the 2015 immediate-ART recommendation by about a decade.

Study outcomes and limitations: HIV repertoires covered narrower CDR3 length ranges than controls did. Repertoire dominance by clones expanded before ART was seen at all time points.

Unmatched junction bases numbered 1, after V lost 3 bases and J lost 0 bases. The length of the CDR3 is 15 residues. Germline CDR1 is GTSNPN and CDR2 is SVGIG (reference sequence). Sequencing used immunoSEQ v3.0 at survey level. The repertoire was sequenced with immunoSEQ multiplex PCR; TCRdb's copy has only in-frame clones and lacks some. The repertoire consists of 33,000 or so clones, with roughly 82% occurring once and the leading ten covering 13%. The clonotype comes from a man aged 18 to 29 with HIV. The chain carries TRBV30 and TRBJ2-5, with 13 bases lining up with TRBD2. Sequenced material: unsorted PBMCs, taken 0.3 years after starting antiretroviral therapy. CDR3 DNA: TGTGCCTGGAGGGGACTAGCGGGGTACCAAGAGACCCAGTACTTC. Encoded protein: CAWRGLAGYQETQYF. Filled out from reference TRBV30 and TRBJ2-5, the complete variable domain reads SQTIHQWPATLVQPVGSPLSLECTVEGTSNPNLYWYRQAAGRGLQLLFYSVGIGQISSEVPQNLSASRPQDRQFILSSKKLLLSDSGFYLCAWRGLAGYQETQYFGPGTRLLVL.